Presented here are 22 T cell receptor beta chains from one specimen sequenced in a study of blood T cell repertoires in COVID-19 (TCRdb year 2020). Library preparation was by the immunoSEQ multiplex PCR assay. TCRdb stores this immuneACCESS table with in-frame sequences only. Part of the clones is absent; in the studies checked, under half of the shortfall reflects unresolved V genes, and no reason is known for the rest. The sample table lists some 40,000 clones, roughly 84% of them with a count of one. The leading ten clones occupy around 15% of the sample. Sequencing input: peripheral blood. The receptors come from a man aged 50 or older with active or convalescent COVID-19.

The gene calls are TRBV5-6 and TRBJ1-2; TRBD1 matches 11 bases. There are 14 residues in the CDR3. Germline CDR1 and CDR2: SGHDT and YYEEEE. V was pared by 6 bases and J by 8 bases, with 9 bases of the junction left unmatched. CDR3 loop: CASTPDRGQGGYTF. The CDR3 DNA is TGTGCCAGCACGCCGGACAGGGGGCAAGGGGGCTACACCTTC.

This clone was observed a handful of times. The chain has TRBV2 and TRBJ1-5, with D possibly TRBD1 on 5 matching bases. Trimming removed 5 bases from V and 6 bases from J, with 23 bases in between. The CDR3 contains 17 residues. Germline V CDR1 and CDR2: SNHLY, FYNNEI. The CDR3 sequence: CASSQSTGHQWGQPQHF. CDR3 in DNA: TGTGCCAGCAGTCAATCCACCGGACACCAATGGGGTCAGCCCCAGCATTTT.

The chain has TRBV10-1 and TRBJ1-1; D is unresolved. V lost 6 bases to trimming and J lost 1 base, with 12 bases between them. The CDR3 extends over 14 amino acids. CDR1 and CDR2 (germline): WNHNN, SYGVQD (reference sequence). The CDR3 spells CASSALGGNTEAFF. The DNA for the CDR3 is TGCGCCAGCAGCGCCCTTGGAGGGAACACTGAAGCTTTCTTT.

This clone has only one observation. The chain is built from TRBV12-3 or TRBV12-4 and TRBJ1-5; 9 bases are shared with TRBD1. The CDR3 is 12 residues long. J was trimmed by 11 bases and V by 6 bases; bases with no gene match: 5. CDR3 sequence (DNA): TGTGCCAGCAGCCCTGACAGGGGGTCCCAGCATTTT. Translating gives CASSPDRGSQHF.

In nucleotides, the CDR3 is TGTGCCAGCAGCCAATCGACCGGGAATCAGCCCCAGCATTTT. Its translation is CASSQSTGNQPQHF. The rearrangement links TRBV16 to TRBJ1-5; D gene unclear. CDR1 is KGHSY, CDR2 FQNENV, per germline. The CDR3 extends over 14 amino acids. V was trimmed by 0 bases and J by 4 bases, leaving 7 bases between them.

The chain recombines TRBV14 with TRBJ1-2; 9 nucleotides agree with TRBD1. The trim removed 5 bases at V and 5 bases at J, leaving 6 bases unmatched. Germline V gene sequence: CDR1 SGHDN, CDR2 FVKESK. This CDR3 spans 14 amino acids. DNA for the CDR3: TGTGCCAGCAGCTGGACAGGGGCTGGATATGGCTACACCTTC. Protein sequence: CASSWTGAGYGYTF.

The chain links TRBV28 to TRBJ1-2; possible D gene TRBD1, 5 bases. Germline lookup yields CDR1 MDHEN and CDR2 SYDVKM. This CDR3 comprises 16 residues. The ends were cut back, 2 bases at V and 6 bases at J, with 19 bases in the middle. The CDR3 nucleotides are TGTGCCAGCAGTTTAGGGGGTGGAGGGGAGGTCCATGGCTACACCTTC. It codes for CASSLGGGGEVHGYTF.

V is TRBV29-1 and J is TRBJ1-1; the match to TRBD1 covers 11 bases. The CDR3 spans 15 residues. Germline-derived CDR1 and CDR2 are SQVTM and ANQGSEA. Unmatched junction bases numbered 3, after V lost 3 bases and J lost 0 bases. The CDR3 sequence: CSVDGTGGVNTEAFF. CDR3 bases: TGCAGCGTTGATGGGACAGGGGGTGTGAACACTGAAGCTTTCTTT.

This sequence joins TRBV6-5 and TRBJ2-2; D is unresolved. Germline CDR1 reads MNHEY; CDR2 reads SVGAGI. Trimming left V 2 bases short and J 3 bases short, with 4 bases between. This CDR3 has 13 residues. CDR3 loop: CASSYQDTGELFF. The CDR3 coding sequence is TGTGCCAGCAGTTACCAGGACACCGGGGAGCTGTTTTTT.

This chain joins TRBV9 and TRBJ1-4; 7 bases are a match to TRBD1. V shed 0 bases and J 8 bases; nucleotides not matched to a gene: 7. Germline-derived CDR1 and CDR2 are SGDLS and YYNGEE. The CDR3 length is 15 residues. The CDR3 region is CASSVGQGVGEKLFF. In nucleotides, the CDR3 is TGTGCCAGCAGCGTAGGACAGGGAGTTGGGGAAAAACTGTTTTTT.

The chain is built from TRBV30 and TRBJ1-5; D gene ambiguous. The germline gives CDR1 GTSNPN, CDR2 SVGIG (reference sequence). Trimming left V 2 bases short and J 7 bases short, with 12 bases between. The CDR3 contains 13 residues. The CDR3 bases are TGTGCCTGGAGTCGCGGGGAGAGGCAGCCCCAGCATTTT. Its protein product is CAWSRGERQPQHF.

The rearrangement links TRBV5-1 to TRBJ1-3; 9 bases line up with TRBD1. Germline CDR1 reads SGHRS; CDR2 reads YFSETQ. V dropped 0 bases and J dropped 1; count of bases not matched to a gene: 8. The CDR3 spans 18 residues. The DNA for the CDR3 is TGCGCCAGCAGCTTGGAAGGGACAGGGAGGGCGTCTGGAAACACCATATATTTT. Translation gives CASSLEGTGRASGNTIYF.

The chain combines TRBV9 with TRBJ2-3; 13 bases line up with TRBD2. The V gene end was trimmed by 1 base and the J gene end by 0 bases; junction bases not matched to a gene: 2. There are 17 residues in the CDR3. Germline V gives CDR1 SGDLS, CDR2 YYNGEE. The CDR3 region has the DNA TGTGCCAGCAGCGTACCGACTAGCGGGGGGAGCACAGATACGCAGTATTTT. Translation: CASSVPTSGGSTDTQYF.

J is TRBJ1-4 and V is TRBV19, with a possible D match to TRBD1 (6 bases). CDR1 LNHDA and CDR2 SQIVND come from the germline V gene (reference sequence). The ends were cut back, 3 bases at V and 0 bases at J, with 11 bases in the middle. CDR3 length: 16 amino acids. CDR3 protein: CASSISGETTNEKLFF. CDR3 nucleotides: TGTGCCAGTAGTATTTCAGGGGAGACAACTAATGAAAAACTGTTTTTT.

This clone was observed once. V usage is TRBV6-5 and J usage is TRBJ2-2; 9 nucleotides line up with TRBD1. Germline lookup yields CDR1 MNHEY and CDR2 SVGAGI. J was trimmed by 4 bases and V by 2 bases; bases with no gene match: 2. The CDR3 covers 15 residues. CDR3 DNA sequence: TGTGCCAGCAGTTACCGGACAGGGGCCACCGGGGAGCTGTTTTTT. It specifies CASSYRTGATGELFF.

This clone was picked up a small number of times. The V call is TRBV24-1, the J call TRBJ1-6; D remains ambiguous. Germline lookup yields CDR1 KGHDR and CDR2 SFDVKD. V gave up 1 base and J gave up 9 bases, with 12 bases separating them. The length of the CDR3 is 15 residues. CDR3 nucleotides: TGTGCCACCAGTGATTTTGTGAGCCCGAGTTCACCCCTCCACTTT. Its protein product is CATSDFVSPSSPLHF.

The chain couples TRBV2 to TRBJ1-2; D is unresolved. This CDR3 comprises 14 residues. Trimming took 2 bases from V and 0 from J, leaving 7 bases between them. CDR1 SNHLY and CDR2 FYNNEI come from the germline V gene. This CDR3 reads CASSESGANYGYTF. The CDR3 coding sequence is TGTGCCAGCAGTGAATCTGGAGCTAACTATGGCTACACCTTC.

As DNA, the CDR3 is TGTGCCAGCAGCCCCCGGGGCACAGGGAGGAACACTGAAGCTTTCTTT. Translated: CASSPRGTGRNTEAFF. This chain joins TRBV7-6 and TRBJ1-1, with D perhaps matching TRBD1 (6 bases). CDR1 is SGHVS and CDR2 is FNYEAQ in the germline V gene. CDR3 size: 16 residues. Trimming took off 5 bases at V and 1 base at J, with 17 bases between the two ends. The entire variable domain, with the rest obtained from reference TRBV7-6 and TRBJ1-1, is as follows: GAGVSQSPRYKVTKRGQDVALRCDPISGHVSLYWYRQALGQGPEFLTYFNYEAQQDKSGLPNDRFSAERPEGSISTLTIQRTEQRDSAMYRCASSPRGTGRNTEAFFGQGTRLTVV.

This chain uses TRBV3-1 (or the pseudogene TRBV3-2) with TRBJ2-7; a weak D match, TRBD2 (6 bases). V gave up 3 bases and J gave up 12 bases, with 15 bases separating them. There are 12 residues in the CDR3. Germline V gene lookup returns CDR1 LGHDT and CDR2 YNNKEL (reference sequence). CDR3: CASSQAGRERYF. As DNA, the CDR3 is TGTGCCAGCAGCCAGGCCGGCCGGGAGAGGTACTTC.

This clone was recorded only once. The junction and the germline gene differ at one end; a read error may be behind it. The gene calls are TRBV10-1 and TRBJ1-1, with TRBD1 identical over 8 bases. CDR1 is WNHNN, CDR2 SYGVQD, per germline (reference sequence). This CDR3 has 12 residues. The CDR3 loop reads CASSGDRREVFF. In DNA, the CDR3 is TGCGCCAGCAGTGGGGACAGGCGTGAAGTTTTCTTT.

The chain carries TRBV19 and TRBJ1-2, with D tentatively TRBD1 (6 bases). V lost 7 bases to trimming and J lost 3 bases, with 12 bases between them. The CDR3 sequence is 13 residues long. Germline V lookup: CDR1 LNHDA, CDR2 SQIVND (reference sequence). CDR3: CASMSGVHYGYTF. The DNA for the CDR3 is TGTGCCAGTATGTCAGGGGTTCACTATGGCTACACCTTC.

The chain couples TRBV9 to TRBJ1-2; D is ambiguous. Germline CDR1 reads SGDLS; CDR2 reads YYNGEE. The CDR3 runs to 16 residues. Between the trimmed V and J ends, which lost 0 bases and 5 bases, there was a span of 17 bases. The CDR3 coding sequence is TGTGCCAGCAGCGTAGCTACGACCGCCGCGGGGTATGGCTACACCTTC. Translation: CASSVATTAAGYGYTF.